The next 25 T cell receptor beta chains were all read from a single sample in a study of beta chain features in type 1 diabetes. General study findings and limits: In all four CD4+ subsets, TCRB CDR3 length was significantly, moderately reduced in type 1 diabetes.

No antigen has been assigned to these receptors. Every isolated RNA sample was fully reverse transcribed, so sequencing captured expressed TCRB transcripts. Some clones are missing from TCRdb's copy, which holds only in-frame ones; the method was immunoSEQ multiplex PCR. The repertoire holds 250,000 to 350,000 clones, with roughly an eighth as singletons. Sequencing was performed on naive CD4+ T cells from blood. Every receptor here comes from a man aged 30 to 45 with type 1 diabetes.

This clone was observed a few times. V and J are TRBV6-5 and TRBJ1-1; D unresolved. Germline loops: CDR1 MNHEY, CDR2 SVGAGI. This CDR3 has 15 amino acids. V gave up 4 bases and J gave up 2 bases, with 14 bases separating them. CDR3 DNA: TGTGCCAGCAGTTCCAGAGCTGGAGTCAACACTGAAGCTTTCTTT. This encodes CASSSRAGVNTEAFF.

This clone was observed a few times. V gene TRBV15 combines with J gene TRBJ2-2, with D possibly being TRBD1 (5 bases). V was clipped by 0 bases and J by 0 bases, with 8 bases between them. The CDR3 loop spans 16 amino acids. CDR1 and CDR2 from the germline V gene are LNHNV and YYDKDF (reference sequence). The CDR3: CATSRDTGPNTGELFF. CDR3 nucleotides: TGTGCCACCAGCAGAGATACAGGCCCGAACACCGGGGAGCTGTTTTTT.

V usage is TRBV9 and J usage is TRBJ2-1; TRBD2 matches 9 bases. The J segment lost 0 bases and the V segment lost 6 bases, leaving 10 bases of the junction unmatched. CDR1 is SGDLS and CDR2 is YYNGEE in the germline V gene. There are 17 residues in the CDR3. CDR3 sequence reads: CASNGASGKSSYNEQFF. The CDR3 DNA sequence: TGTGCCAGCAATGGTGCTAGCGGGAAGAGCTCCTACAATGAGCAGTTCTTC.

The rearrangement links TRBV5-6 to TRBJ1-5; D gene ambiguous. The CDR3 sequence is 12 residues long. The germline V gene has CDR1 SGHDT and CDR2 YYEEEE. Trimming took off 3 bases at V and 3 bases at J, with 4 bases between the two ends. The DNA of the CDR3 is TGTGCCAGCAGCTCTAACAATCAGCCCCAGCATTTT. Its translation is CASSSNNQPQHF.

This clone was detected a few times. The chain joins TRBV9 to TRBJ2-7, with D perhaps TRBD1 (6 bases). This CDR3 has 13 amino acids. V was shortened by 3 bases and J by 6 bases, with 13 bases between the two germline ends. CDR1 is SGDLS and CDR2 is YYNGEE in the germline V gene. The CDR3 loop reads CASSEHDRFEQYF. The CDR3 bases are TGTGCCAGCAGCGAACACGACAGGTTCGAGCAGTACTTC.

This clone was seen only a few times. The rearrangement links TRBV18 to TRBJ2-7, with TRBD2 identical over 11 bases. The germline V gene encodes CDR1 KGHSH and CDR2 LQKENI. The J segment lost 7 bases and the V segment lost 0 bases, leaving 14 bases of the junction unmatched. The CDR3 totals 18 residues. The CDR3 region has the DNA TGTGCCAGCTCACCACCGGTCTTAGCGGGAGGGCCCGCGCGAGAGCAGTACTTC. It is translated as CASSPPVLAGGPAREQYF.

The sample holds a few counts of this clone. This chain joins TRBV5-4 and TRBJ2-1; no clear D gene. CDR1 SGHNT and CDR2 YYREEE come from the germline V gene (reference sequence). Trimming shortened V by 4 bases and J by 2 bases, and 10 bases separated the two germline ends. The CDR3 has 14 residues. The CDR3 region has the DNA TGTGCCAGCAGCCCGCCTCGGGCCTACAATGAGCAGTTCTTC. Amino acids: CASSPPRAYNEQFF. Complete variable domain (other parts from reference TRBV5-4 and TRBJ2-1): ETGVTQSPTHLIKTRGQQVTLRCSSQSGHNTVSWYQQALGQGPQFIFQYYREEENGRGNFPPRFSGLQFPNYSSELNVNALELDDSALYLCASSPPRAYNEQFFGPGTRLTVL.

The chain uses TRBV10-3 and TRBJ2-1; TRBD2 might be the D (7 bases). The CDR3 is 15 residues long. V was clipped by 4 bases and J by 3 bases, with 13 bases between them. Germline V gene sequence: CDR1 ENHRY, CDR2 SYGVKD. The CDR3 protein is CAISGGGGGYNEQFF. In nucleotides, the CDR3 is TGTGCCATCAGTGGTGGAGGGGGGGGCTACAATGAGCAGTTCTTC.

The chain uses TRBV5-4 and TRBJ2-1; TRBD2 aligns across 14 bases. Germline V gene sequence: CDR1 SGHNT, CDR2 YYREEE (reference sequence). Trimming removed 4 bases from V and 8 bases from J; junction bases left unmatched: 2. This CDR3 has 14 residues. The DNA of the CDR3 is TGTGCCAGCAGCCAGACTAGCGGGAGGGATGAGCAGTTCTTC. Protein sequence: CASSQTSGRDEQFF.

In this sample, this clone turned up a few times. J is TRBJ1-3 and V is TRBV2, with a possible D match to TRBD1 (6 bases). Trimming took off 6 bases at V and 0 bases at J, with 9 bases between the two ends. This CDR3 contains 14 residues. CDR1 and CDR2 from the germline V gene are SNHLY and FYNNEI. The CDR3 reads CASRDRISGNTIYF. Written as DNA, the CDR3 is TGTGCCAGCAGGGACAGAATCTCTGGAAACACCATATATTTT.

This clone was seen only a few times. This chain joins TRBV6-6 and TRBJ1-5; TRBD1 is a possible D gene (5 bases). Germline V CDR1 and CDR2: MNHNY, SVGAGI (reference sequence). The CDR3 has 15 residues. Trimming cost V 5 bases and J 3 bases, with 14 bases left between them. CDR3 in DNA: TGTGCCAGCAGTCGCAGGAGGGGAGACAATCAGCCCCAGCATTTT. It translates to CASSRRRGDNQPQHF.

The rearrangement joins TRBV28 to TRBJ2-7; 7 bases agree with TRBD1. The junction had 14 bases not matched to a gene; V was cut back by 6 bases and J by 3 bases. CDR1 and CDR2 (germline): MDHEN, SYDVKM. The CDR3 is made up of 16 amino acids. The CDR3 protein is CASRRPWTGLNYEQYF. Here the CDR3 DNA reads TGTGCCAGCAGGCGTCCCTGGACAGGTCTGAACTACGAGCAGTACTTC.

CDR3 amino acids: CASSTRTSGIADTQYF. In nucleotides, the CDR3 is TGTGCCAGCAGCACCAGGACTAGCGGGATAGCAGATACGCAGTATTTT. V usage is TRBV5-4 and J usage is TRBJ2-3; the match to TRBD2 covers 12 bases. This CDR3 spans 16 amino acids. V was pared by 4 bases and J by 4 bases, with 7 bases of the junction left unmatched. CDR1 is SGHNT and CDR2 is YYREEE in the germline V gene (reference sequence). Supplemented by reference TRBV5-4 and TRBJ2-3, the full variable domain reads ETGVTQSPTHLIKTRGQQVTLRCSSQSGHNTVSWYQQALGQGPQFIFQYYREEENGRGNFPPRFSGLQFPNYSSELNVNALELDDSALYLCASSTRTSGIADTQYFGPGTRLTVL.

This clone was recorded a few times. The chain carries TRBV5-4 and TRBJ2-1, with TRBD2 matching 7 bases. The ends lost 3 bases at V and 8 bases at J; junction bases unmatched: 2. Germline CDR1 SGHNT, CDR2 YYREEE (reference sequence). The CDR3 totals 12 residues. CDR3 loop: CASSSTSDEQFF. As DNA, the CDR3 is TGTGCCAGCAGCTCTACTAGCGATGAGCAGTTCTTC.

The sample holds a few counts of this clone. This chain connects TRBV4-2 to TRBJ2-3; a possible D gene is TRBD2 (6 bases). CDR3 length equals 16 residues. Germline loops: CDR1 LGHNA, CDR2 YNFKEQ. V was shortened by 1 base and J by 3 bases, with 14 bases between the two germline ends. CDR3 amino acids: CASSQGASETTDTQYF. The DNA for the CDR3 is TGTGCCAGCAGCCAAGGGGCTAGCGAGACTACAGATACGCAGTATTTT.

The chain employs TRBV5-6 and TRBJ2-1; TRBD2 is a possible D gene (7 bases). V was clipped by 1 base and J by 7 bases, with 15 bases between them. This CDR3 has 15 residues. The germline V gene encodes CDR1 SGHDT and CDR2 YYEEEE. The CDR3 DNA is TGTGCCAGCAGCTTGATGAGCGGGACAAAGAATGAGCAGTTCTTC. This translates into CASSLMSGTKNEQFF.

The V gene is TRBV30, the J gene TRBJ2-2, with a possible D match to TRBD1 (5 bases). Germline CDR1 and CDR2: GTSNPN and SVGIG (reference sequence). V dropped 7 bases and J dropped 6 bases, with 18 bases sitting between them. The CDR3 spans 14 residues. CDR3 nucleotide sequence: TGTGCCTCAACCTTCGGCAGGGCCGCCGGGGAGCTGTTTTTT. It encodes CASTFGRAAGELFF.

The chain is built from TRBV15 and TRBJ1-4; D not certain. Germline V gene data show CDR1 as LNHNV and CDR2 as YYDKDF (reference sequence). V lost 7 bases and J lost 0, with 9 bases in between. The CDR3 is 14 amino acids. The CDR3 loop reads CATTRHATNEKLFF. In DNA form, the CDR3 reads TGTGCCACCACCCGACATGCAACTAATGAAAAACTGTTTTTT.

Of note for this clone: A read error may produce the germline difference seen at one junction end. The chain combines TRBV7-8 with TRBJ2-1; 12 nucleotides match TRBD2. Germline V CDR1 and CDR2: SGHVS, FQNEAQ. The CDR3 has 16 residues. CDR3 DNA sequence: TGTGCCAGCAGCCTAGCTAGCGGGAGGGCCTCCAATGAGCAGTTCTTC. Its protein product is CASSLASGRASNEQFF.

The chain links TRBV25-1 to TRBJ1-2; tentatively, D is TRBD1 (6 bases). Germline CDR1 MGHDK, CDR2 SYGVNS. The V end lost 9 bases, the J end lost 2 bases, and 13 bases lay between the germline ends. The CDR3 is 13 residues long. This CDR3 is CASKDRLNYGYTF. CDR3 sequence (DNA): TGTGCCAGTAAAGACAGGTTGAACTATGGCTACACCTTC.

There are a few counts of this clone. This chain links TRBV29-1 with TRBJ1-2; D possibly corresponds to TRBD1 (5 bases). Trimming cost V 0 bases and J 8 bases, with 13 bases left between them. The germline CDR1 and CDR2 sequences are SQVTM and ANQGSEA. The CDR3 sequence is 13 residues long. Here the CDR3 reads CSVEDPVGGGYTF. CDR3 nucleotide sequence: TGCAGCGTTGAAGATCCAGTCGGGGGAGGCTACACCTTC.

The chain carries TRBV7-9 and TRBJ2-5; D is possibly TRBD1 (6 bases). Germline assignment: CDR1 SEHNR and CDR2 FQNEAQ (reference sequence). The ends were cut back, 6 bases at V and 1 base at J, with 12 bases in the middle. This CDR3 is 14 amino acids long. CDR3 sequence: CASRAVGAQETQYF. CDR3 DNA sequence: TGTGCCAGCAGGGCGGTGGGGGCCCAAGAGACCCAGTACTTC.

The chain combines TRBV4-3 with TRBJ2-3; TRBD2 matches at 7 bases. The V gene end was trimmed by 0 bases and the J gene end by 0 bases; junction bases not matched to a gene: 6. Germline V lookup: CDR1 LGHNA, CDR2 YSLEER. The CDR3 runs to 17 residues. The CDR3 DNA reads TGCGCCAGCAGCCAAGACATAGCGGGCTATAGCACAGATACGCAGTATTTT. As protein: CASSQDIAGYSTDTQYF.

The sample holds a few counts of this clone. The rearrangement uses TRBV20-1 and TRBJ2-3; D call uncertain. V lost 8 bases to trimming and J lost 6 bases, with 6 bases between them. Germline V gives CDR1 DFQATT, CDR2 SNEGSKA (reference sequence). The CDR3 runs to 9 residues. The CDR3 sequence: CSPGDTQYF. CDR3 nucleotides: TGCAGTCCGGGTGATACGCAGTATTTT.

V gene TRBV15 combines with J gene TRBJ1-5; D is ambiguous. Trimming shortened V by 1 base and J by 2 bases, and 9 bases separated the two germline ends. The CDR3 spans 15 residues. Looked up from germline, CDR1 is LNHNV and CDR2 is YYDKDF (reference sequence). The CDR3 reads CATSRVYQGNQPQHF. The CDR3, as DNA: TGTGCCACCAGCAGAGTCTATCAAGGCAATCAGCCCCAGCATTTT.